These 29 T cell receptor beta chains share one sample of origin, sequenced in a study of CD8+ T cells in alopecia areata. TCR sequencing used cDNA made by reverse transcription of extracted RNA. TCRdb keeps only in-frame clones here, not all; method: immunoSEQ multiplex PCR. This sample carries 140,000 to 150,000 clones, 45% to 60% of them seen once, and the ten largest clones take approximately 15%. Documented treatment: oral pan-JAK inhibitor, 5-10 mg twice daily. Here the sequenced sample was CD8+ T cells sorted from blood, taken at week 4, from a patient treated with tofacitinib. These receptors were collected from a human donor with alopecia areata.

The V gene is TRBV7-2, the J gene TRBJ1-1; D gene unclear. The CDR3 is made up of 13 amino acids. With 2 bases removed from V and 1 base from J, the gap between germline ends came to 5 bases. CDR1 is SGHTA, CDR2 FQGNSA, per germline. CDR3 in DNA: TGTGCCAGCAGCTTATACCAGAACACTGAAGCTTTCTTT. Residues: CASSLYQNTEAFF.

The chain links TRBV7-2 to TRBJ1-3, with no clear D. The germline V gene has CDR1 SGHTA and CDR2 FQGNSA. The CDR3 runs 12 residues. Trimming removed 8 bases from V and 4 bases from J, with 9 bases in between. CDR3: CASGITGNTIYF. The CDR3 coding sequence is TGTGCCAGCGGAATAACAGGAAACACCATATATTTT.

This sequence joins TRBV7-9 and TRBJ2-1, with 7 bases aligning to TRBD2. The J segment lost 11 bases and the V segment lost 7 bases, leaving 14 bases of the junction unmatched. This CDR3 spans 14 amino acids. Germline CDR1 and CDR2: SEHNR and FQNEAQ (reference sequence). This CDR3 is CASTMTGTTQKQFF. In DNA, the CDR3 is TGTGCCAGCACCATGACCGGGACTACCCAAAAGCAGTTCTTC.

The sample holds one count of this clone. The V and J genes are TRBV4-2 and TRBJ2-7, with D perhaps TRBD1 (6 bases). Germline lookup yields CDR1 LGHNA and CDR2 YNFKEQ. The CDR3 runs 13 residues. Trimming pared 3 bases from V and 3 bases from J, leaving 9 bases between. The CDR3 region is CASSQKQGYEQYF. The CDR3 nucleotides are TGTGCCAGCAGCCAGAAACAGGGCTACGAGCAGTACTTC.

In nucleotides, the CDR3 is TGTGCCTGGAGTGAAGTAGGCAACGAGCAGTACTTC. This translates into CAWSEVGNEQYF. The chain couples TRBV30 to TRBJ2-7, with D unclear. This CDR3 spans 12 amino acids. From germline, CDR1 is GTSNPN and CDR2 SVGIG (reference sequence). Trimming took off 1 base at V and 5 bases at J, with 9 bases between the two ends.

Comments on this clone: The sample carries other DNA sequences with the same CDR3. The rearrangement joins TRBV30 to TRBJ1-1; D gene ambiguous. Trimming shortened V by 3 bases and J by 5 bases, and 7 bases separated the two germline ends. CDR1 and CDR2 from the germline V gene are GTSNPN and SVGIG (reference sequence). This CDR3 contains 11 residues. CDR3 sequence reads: CAWSMGTEAFF. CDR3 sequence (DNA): TGTGCCTGGAGCATGGGAACTGAAGCTTTCTTT.

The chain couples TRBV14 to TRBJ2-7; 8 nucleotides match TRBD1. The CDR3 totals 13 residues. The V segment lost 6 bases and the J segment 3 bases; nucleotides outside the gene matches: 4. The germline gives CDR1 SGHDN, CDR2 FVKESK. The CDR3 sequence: CASSPDRGYEQYF. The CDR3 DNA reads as TGTGCCAGCAGTCCTGACAGGGGCTACGAGCAGTACTTC.

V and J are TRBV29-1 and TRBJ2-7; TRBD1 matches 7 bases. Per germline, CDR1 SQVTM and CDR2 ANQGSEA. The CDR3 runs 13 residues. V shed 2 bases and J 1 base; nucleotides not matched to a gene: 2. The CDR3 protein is CSVETGDSYEQYF. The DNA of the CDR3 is TGCAGCGTTGAAACAGGGGATTCCTACGAGCAGTACTTC.

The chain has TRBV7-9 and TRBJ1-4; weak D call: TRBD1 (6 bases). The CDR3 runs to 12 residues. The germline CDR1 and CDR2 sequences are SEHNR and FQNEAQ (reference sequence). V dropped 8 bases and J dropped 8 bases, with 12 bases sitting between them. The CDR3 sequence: CASASGGEKLFF. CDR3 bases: TGTGCCAGCGCCTCGGGGGGCGAAAAACTGTTTTTT.

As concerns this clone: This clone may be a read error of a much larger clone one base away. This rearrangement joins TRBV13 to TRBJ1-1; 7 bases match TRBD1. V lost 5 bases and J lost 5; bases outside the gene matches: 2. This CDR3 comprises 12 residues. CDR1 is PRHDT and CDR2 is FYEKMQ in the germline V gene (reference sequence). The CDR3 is CASSPQGTEAFF. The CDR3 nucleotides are TGTGCCAGCAGCCCACAGGGGACTGAAGCTTTCTTT. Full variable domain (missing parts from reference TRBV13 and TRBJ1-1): AAGVIQSPRHLIKEKRETATLKCYPIPRHDTVYWYQQGPGQDPQFLISFYEKMQSDKGSIPDRFSAQQFSDYHSELNMSSLELGDSALYFCASSPQGTEAFFGQGTRLTVV.

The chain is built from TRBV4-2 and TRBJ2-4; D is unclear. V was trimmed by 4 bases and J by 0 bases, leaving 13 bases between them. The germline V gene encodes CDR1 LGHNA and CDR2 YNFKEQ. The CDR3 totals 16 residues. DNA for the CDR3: TGTGCCAGCAGCCCAGACACCATACTAGCCAAAAACATTCAGTACTTC. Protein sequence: CASSPDTILAKNIQYF.

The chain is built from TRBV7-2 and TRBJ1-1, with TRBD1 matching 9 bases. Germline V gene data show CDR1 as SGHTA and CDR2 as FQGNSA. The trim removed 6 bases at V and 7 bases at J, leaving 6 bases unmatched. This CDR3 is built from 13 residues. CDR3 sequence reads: CASSTDRGNEAFF. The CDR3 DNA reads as TGTGCCAGCAGTACCGACAGGGGGAATGAAGCTTTCTTT.

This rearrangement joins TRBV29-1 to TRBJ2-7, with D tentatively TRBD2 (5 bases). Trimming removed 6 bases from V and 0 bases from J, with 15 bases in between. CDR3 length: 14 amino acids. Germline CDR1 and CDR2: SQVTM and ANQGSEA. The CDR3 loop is CSVALDGNSYEQYF. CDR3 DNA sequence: TGCAGCGTGGCCCTGGACGGGAACTCCTACGAGCAGTACTTC.

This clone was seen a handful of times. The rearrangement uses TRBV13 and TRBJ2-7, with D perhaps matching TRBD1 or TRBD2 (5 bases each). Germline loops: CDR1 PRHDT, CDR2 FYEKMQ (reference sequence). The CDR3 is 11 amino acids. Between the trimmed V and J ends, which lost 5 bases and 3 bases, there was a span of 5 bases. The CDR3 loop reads CASSGGYEQYF. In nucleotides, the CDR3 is TGTGCCAGCAGCGGGGGCTACGAGCAGTACTTC.

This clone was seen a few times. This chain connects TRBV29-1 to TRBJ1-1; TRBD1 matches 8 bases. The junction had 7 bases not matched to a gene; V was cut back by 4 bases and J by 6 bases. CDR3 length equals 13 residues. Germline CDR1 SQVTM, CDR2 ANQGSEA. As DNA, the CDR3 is TGCAGCGTTGGGGGACAGGTTGGAGCTGAAGCTTTCTTT. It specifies CSVGGQVGAEAFF.

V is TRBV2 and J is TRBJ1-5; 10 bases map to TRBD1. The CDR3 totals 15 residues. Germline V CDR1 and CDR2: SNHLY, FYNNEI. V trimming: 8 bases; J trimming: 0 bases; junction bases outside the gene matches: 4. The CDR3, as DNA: TGTGCCAGCGGGACAGGGGAATATAGCAATCAGCCCCAGCATTTT. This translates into CASGTGEYSNQPQHF.

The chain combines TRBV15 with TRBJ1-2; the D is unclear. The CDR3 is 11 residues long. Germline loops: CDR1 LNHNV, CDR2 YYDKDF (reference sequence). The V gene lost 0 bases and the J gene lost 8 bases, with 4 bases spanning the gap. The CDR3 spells CATSRDNGYTF. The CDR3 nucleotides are TGTGCCACCAGCAGAGATAACGGCTACACCTTC.

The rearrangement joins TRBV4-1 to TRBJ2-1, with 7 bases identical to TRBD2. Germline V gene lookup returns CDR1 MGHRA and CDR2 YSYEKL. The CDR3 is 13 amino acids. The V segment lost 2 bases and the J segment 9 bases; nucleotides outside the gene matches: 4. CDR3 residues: CASSQIGGIEQFF. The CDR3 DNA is TGCGCCAGCAGCCAAATCGGGGGGATTGAGCAGTTCTTC.

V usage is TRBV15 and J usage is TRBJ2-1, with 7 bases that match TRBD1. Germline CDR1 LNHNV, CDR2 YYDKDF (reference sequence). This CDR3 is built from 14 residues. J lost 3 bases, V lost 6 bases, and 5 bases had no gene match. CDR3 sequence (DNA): TGTGCCACCAGTGCTGGGACAGACTACAATGAGCAGTTCTTC. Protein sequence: CATSAGTDYNEQFF.

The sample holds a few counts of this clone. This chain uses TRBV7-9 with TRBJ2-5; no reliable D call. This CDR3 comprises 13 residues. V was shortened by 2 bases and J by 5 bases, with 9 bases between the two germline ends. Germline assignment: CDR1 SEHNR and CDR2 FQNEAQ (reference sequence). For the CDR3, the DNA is TGTGCCAGCAGCTTACAGGAGATGGAGACCCAGTACTTC. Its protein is CASSLQEMETQYF.

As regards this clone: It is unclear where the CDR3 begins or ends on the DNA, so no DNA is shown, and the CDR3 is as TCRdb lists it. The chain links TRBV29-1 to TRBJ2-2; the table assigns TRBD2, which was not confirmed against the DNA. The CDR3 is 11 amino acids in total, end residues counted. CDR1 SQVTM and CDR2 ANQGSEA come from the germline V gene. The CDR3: CSVFGAGELFF.

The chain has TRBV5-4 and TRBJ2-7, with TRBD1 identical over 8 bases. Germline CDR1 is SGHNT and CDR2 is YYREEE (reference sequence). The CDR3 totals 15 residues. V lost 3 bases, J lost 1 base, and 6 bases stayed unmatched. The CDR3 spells CASSYTGGLSYEQYF. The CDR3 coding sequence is TGTGCCAGCAGCTACACAGGGGGTTTGTCCTACGAGCAGTACTTC.

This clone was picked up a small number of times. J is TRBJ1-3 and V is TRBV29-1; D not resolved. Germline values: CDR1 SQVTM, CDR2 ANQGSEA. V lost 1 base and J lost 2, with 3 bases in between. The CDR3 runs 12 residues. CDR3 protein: CSVEGTGNTIYF. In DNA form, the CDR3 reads TGCAGCGTTGAAGGGACTGGAAACACCATATATTTT.

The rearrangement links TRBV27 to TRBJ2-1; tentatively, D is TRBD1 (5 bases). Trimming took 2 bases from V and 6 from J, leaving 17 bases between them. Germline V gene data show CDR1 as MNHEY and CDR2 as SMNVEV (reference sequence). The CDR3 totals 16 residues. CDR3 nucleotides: TGTGCCAGCAGTTTAGGACAAAACCTAGACTTCAATGAGCAGTTCTTC. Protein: CASSLGQNLDFNEQFF.

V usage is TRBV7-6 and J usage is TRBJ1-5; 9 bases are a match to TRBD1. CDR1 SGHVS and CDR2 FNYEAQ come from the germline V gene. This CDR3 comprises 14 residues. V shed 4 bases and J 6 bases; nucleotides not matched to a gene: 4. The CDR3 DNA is TGTGCCAGCAGCTCGGGACAGGGAAGTCAGCCCCAGCATTTT. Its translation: CASSSGQGSQPQHF.

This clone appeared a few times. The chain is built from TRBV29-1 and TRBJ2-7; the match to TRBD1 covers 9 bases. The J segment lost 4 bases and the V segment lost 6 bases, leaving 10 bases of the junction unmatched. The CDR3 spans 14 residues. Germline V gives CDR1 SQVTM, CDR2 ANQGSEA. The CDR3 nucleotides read TGCAGCGTAAGCAACAGGGGGCGTTCGTACGAGCAGTACTTC. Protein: CSVSNRGRSYEQYF.

For the CDR3, the DNA is TGTGCCTGGAGTGAGGGGCATGGCTACGAGCAGTACTTC. Translated: CAWSEGHGYEQYF. The rearrangement joins TRBV30 to TRBJ2-7, with D perhaps TRBD1 (5 bases). Germline assignment: CDR1 GTSNPN and CDR2 SVGIG (reference sequence). V shed 1 base and J shed 3 bases, with 10 bases lying between them. The CDR3 sequence is 13 residues long.

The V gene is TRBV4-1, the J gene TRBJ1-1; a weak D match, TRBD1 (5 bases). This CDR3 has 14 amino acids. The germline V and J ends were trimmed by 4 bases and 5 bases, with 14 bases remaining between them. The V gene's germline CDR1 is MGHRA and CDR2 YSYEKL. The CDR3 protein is CASSLFRGGTEAFF. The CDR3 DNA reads TGCGCCAGCAGCCTTTTTAGGGGCGGAACTGAAGCTTTCTTT.

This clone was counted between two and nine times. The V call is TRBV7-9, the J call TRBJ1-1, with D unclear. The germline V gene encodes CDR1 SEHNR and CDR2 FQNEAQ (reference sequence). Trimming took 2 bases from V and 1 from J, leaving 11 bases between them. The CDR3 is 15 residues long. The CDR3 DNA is TGTGCCAGCAGCTTAATCCCCCAGACGAACACTGAAGCTTTCTTT. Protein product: CASSLIPQTNTEAFF. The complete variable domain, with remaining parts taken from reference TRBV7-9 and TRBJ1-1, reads DTGVSQNPRHKITKRGQNVTFRCDPISEHNRLYWYRQTLGQGPEFLTYFQNEAQLEKSRLLSDRFSAERPKGSFSTLEIQRTEQGDSAMYLCASSLIPQTNTEAFFGQGTRLTVV.